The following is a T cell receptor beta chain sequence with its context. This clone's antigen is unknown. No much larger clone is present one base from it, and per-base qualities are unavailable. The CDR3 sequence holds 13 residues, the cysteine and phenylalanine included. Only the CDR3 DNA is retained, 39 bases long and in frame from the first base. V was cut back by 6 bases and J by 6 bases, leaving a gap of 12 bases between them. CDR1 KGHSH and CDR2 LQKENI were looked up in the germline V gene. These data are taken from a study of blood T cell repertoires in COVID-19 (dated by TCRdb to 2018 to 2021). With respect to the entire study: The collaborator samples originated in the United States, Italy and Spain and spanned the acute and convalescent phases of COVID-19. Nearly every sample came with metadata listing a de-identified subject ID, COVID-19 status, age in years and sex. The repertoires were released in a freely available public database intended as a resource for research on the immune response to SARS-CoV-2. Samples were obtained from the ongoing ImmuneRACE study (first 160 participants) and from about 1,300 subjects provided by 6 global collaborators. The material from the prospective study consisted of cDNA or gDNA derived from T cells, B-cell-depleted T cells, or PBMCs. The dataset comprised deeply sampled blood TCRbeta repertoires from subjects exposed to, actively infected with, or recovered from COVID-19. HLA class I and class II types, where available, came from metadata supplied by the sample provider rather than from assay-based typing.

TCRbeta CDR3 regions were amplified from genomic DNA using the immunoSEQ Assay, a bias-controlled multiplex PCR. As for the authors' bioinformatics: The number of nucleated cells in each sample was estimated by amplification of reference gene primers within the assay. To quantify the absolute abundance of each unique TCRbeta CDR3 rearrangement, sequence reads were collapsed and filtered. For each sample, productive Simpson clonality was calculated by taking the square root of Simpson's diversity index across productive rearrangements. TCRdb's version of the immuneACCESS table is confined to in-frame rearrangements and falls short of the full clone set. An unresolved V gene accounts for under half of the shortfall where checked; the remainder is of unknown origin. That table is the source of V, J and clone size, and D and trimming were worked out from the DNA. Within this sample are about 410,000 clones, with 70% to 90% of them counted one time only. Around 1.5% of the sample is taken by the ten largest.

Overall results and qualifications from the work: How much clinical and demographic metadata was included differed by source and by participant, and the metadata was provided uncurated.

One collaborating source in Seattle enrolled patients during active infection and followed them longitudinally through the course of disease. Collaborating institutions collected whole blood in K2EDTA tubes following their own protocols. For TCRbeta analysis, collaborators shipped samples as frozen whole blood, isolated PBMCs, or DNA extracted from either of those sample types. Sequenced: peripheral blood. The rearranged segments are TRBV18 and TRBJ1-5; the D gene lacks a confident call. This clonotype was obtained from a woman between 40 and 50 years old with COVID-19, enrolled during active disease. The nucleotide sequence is TGTGCCAGCTCGCAGGTGAGCGGTCAGCCCCAGCATTTT. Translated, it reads CASSQVSGQPQHF.